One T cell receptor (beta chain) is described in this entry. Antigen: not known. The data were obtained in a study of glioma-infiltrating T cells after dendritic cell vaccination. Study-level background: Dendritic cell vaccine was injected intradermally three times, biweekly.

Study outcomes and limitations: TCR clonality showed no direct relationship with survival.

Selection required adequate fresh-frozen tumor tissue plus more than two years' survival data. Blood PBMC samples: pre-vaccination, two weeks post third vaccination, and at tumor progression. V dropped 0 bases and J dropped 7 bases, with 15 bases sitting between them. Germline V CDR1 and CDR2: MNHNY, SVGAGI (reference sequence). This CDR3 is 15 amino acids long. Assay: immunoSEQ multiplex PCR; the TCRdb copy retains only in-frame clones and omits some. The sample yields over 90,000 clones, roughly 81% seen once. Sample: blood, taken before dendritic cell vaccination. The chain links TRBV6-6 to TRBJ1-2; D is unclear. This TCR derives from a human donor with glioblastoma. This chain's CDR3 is CASSYSPRGSSGYTF. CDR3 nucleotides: TGTGCCAGCAGTTACTCCCCCCGTGGGAGCTCTGGCTACACCTTC.